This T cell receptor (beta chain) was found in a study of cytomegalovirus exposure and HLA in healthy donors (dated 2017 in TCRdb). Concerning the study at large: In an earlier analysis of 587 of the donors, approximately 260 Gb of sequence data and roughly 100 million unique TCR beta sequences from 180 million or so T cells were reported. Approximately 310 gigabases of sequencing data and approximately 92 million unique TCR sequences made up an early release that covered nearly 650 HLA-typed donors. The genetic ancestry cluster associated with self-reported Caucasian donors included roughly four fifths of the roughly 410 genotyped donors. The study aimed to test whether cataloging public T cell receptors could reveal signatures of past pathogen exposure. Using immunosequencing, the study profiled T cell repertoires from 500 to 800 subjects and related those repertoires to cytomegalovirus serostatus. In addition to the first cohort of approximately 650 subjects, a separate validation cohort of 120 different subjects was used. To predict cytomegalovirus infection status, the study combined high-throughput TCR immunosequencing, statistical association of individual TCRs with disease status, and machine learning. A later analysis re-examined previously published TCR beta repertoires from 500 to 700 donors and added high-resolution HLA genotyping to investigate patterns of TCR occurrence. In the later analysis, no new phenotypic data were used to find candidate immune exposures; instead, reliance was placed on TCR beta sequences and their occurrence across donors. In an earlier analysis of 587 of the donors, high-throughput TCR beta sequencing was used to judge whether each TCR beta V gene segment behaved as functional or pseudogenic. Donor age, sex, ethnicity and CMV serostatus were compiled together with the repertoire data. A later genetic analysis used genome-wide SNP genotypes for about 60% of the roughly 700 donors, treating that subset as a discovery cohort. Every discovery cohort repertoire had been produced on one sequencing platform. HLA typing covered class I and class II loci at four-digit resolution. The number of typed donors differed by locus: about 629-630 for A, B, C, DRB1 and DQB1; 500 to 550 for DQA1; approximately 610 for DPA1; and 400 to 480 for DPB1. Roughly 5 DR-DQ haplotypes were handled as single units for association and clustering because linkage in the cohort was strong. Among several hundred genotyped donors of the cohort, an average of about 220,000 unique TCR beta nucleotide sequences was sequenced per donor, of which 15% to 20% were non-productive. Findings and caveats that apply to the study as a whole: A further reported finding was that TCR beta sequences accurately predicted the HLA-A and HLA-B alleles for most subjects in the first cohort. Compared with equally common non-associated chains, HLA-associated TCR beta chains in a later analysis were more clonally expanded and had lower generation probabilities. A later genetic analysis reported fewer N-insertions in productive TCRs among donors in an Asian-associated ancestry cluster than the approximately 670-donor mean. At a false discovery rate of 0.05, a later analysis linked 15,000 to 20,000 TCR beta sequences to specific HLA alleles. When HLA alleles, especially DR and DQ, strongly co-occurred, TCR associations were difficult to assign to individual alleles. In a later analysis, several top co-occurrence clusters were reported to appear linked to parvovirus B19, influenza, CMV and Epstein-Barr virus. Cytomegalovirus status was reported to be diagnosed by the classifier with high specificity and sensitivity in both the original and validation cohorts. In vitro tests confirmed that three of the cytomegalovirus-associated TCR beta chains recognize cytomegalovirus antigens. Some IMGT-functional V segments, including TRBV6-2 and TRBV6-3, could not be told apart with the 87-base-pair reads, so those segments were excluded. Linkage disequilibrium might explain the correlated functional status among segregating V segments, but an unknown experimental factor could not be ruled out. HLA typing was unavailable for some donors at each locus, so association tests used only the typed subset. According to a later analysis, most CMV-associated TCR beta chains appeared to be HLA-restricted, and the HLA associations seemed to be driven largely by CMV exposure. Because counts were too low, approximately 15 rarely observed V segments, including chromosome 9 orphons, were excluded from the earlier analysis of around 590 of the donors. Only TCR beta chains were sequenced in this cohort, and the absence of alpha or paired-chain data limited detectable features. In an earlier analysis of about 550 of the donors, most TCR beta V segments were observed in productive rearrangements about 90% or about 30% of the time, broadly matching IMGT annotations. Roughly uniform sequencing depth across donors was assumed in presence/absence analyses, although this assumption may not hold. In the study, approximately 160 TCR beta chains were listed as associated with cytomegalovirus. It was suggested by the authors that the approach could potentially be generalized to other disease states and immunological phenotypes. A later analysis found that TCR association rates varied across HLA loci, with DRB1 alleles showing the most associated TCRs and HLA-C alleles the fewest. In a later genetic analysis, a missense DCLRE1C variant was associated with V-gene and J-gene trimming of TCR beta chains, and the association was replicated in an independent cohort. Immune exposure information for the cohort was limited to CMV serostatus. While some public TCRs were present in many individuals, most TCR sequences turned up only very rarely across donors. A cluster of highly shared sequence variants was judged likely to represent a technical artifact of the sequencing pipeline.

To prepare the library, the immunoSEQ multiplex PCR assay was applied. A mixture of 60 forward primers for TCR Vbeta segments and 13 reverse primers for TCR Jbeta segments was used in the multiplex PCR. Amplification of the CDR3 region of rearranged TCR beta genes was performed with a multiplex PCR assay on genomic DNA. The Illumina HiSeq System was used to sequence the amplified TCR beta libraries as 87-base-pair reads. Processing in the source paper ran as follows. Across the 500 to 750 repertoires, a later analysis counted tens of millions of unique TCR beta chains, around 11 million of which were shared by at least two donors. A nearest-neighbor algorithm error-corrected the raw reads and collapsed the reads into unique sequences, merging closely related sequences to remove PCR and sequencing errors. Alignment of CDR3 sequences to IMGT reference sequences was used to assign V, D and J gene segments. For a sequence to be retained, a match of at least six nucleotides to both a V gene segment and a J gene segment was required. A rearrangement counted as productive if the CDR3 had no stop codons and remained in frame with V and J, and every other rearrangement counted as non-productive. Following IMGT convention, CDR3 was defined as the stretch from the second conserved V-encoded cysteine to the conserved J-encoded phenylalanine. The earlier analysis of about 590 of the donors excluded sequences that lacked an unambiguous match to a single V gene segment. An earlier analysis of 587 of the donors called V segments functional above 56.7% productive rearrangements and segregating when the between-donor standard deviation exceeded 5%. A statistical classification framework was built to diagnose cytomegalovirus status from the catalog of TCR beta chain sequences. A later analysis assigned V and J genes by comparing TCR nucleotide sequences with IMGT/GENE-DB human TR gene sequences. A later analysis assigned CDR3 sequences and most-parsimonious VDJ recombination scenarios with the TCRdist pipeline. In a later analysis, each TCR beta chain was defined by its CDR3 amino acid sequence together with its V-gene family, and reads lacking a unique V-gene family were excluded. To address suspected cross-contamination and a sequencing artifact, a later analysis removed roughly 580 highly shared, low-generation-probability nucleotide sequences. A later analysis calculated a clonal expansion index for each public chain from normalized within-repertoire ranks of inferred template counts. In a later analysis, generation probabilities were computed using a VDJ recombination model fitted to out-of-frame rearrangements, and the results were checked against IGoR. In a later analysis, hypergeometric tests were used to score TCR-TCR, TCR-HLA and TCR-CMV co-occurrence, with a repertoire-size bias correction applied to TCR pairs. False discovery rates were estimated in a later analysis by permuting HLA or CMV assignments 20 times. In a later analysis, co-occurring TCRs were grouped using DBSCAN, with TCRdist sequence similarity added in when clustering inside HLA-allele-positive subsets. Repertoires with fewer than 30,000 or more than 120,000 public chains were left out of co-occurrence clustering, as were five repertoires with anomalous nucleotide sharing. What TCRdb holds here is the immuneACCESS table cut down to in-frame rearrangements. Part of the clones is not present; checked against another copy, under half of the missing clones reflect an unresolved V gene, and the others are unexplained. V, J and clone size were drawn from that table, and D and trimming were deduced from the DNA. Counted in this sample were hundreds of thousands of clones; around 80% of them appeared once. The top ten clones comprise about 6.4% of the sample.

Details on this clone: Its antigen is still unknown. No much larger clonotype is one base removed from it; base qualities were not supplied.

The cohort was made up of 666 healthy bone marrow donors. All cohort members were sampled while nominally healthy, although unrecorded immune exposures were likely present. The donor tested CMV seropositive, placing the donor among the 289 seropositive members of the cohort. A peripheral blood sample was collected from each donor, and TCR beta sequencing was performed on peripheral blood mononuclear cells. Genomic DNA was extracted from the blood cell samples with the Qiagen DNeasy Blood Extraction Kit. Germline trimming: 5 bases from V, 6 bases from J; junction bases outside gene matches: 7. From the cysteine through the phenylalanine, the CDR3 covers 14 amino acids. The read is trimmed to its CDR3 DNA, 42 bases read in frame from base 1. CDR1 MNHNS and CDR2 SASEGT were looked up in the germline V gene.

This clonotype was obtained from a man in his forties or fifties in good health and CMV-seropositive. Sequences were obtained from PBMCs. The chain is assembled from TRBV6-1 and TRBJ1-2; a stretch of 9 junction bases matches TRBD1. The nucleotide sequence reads TGTGCCAGCAGTCCGGACAGGGGAAAGGATGGCTACACCTTC. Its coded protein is CASSPDRGKDGYTF.